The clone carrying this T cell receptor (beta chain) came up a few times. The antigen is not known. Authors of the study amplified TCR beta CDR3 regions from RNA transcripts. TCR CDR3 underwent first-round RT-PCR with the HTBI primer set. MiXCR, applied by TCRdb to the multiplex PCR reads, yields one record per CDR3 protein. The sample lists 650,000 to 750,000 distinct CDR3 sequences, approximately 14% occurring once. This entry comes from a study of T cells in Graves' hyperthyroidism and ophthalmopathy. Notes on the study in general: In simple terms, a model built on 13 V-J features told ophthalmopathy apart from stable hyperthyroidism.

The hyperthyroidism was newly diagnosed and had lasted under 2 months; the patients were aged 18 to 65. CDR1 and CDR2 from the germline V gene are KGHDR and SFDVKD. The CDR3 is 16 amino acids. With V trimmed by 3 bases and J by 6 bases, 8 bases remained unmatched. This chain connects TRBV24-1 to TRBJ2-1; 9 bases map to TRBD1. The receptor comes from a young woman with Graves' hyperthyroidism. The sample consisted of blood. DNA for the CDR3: TGTGCCACCAGTGATCCATTCCGGGACAGGGTCAATGAGCAGTTCTTC. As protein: CATSDPFRDRVNEQFF.